This is a list of T cell receptor beta chains from one sample in a study of memory CD4+ T cells and cytomegalovirus serostatus. Libraries were prepared by immunoSEQ multiplex PCR; TCRdb keeps only in-frame clonotypes and omits some of them. In the table there are approximately 60,000 clones, about 70% of which are singletons. The sample was memory CD4+ T cells from blood. The receptors were sampled from an adult in good health and CMV-seropositive. The CDR3 runs from the conserved cysteine through the conserved F or W. A D gene is named only where the DNA matches it firmly. Not every row has a clone size; where given, it reads once, few, many or a size class.

clone_size	j_call	d_call	v_call	cdr3_aa	cdr3_nt
NA	TRBJ1-1	NA	TRBV5-5	CASSLRLSFEAFF	TGTGCCAGCAGCCTACGACTGTCGTTTGAAGCTTTCTTT
NA	TRBJ1-2	NA	TRBV14	CASSQGDSSRGYTF	TGTGCCAGCAGCCAAGGAGACTCCAGCCGGGGCTACACCTTC
NA	TRBJ1-2	TRBD1	TRBV28	CASSRQGIGYGYTF	TGTGCCAGCAGTCGACAGGGAATTGGGTATGGCTACACCTTC
NA	TRBJ2-2	NA	TRBV28	CASTNLLGTGELFF	TGTGCCAGCACCAATTTGCTCGGGACCGGGGAGCTGTTTTTT
once	TRBJ1-2	NA	TRBV5-1	CASSLDEERYGYTF	TGCGCCAGCAGCTTGGACGAAGAGAGGTATGGCTACACCTTC
NA	TRBJ1-5	TRBD1	TRBV6-1	CASKKGGQGNQPQHF	TGTGCCAGCAAGAAGGGGGGACAGGGGAACCAGCCCCAGCATTTT
NA	TRBJ2-7	NA	TRBV2	CASSVLGAEQYF	TGTGCCAGCAGTGTATTGGGAGCCGAGCAGTACTTC
NA	TRBJ1-4	NA	TRBV7-9	CASSLSSEKLFF	TGTGCCAGCAGCCTGTCGTCTGAAAAACTGTTTTTT
NA	TRBJ1-3	NA	TRBV6-6	CASSYPRGSGNTIYF	TGTGCCAGCAGTTACCCCCGGGGCTCTGGAAACACCATATATTTT
NA	TRBJ2-5	NA	TRBV19	CASSIGTPQETQYF	TGTGCCAGTAGTATAGGGACCCCCCAGGAGACCCAGTACTTC
NA	TRBJ1-1	NA	TRBV30	CAWSVRLAEAFF	TGTGCCTGGAGTGTACGGTTGGCTGAAGCTTTCTTT
NA	TRBJ2-3	TRBD2	TRBV4-3	CASSLGGLAGGDPQYF	TGCGCCAGCAGCCTGGGAGGACTAGCGGGGGGAGACCCGCAGTATTTT
NA	TRBJ2-7	TRBD2	TRBV28	CASSFTSGIWGEQYF	TGTGCCAGCAGTTTCACTAGCGGGATCTGGGGCGAGCAGTACTTC
NA	TRBJ1-3	NA	TRBV9	CASSAGSGTASGNTIYF	TGTGCCAGCAGCGCAGGCTCCGGGACGGCCTCTGGAAACACCATATATTTT
NA	TRBJ2-7	NA	TRBV12-5	CASGPHNYEQYF	TGTGCTAGTGGCCCTCATAACTACGAGCAGTACTTC
NA	TRBJ1-5	NA	TRBV19	CASSMGWLSQPQHF	TGTGCCAGTAGTATGGGGTGGTTGAGTCAGCCCCAGCATTTT
NA	TRBJ2-1	TRBD1	TRBV29-1	CSVEETGAGEQFF	TGCAGCGTTGAAGAGACAGGGGCGGGTGAGCAGTTCTTC
few	TRBJ2-3	TRBD2	TRBV2	CASRPGLAGGRTDTQYF	TGTGCCAGCAGGCCGGGACTAGCGGGAGGGCGCACAGATACGCAGTATTTT
NA	TRBJ2-5	TRBD2	TRBV7-2	CASSLQLAGGSGETQYF	TGTGCCAGCAGCTTACAGCTAGCGGGAGGTAGCGGAGAGACCCAGTACTTC
NA	TRBJ2-1	NA	TRBV4-3	CASSQDYRTPYNEQFF	TGCGCCAGCAGCCAAGATTACAGGACACCCTACAATGAGCAGTTCTTC
NA	TRBJ1-1	NA	TRBV5-1	CASSLGGQNTEAFF	TGCGCCAGCAGCTTGGGAGGGCAGAACACTGAAGCTTTCTTT
few	TRBJ2-5	TRBD2	TRBV11-2	CASSSELAGWETQYF	TGTGCCAGCAGCTCAGAACTAGCGGGCTGGGAGACCCAGTACTTC
few	TRBJ2-1	TRBD2	TRBV7-9	CASSPREREFNEQFF	TGTGCCAGCAGTCCCCGGGAGCGGGAGTTCAATGAGCAGTTCTTC
NA	TRBJ2-7	TRBD2	TRBV29-1	CSVAGGGESEQYF	TGCAGCGTGGCTGGCGGGGGGGAATCTGAGCAGTACTTC
NA	TRBJ1-2	NA	TRBV6-6	CATSTDPLAGYTF	TGTGCCACCTCTACGGACCCACTCGCTGGCTACACCTTC
few	TRBJ2-5	NA	TRBV28	CASSSRGHEETQYF	TGTGCCAGCAGTTCTAGAGGGCATGAAGAGACCCAGTACTTC
NA	TRBJ1-4	NA	TRBV5-1	CASSLVAGANEKLFF	TGCGCCAGCAGCTTGGTGGCCGGGGCTAATGAAAAACTGTTTTTT
NA	TRBJ2-7	NA	TRBV4-3	CASSPSLGLSLSYEQYF	TGCGCCAGCAGCCCATCTCTGGGCCTGTCCCTATCCTACGAGCAGTACTTC
NA	TRBJ1-3	NA	TRBV30	CAWTTSSGNTIYF	TGTGCCTGGACAACGAGCTCTGGAAACACCATATATTTT
NA	TRBJ2-3	TRBD2	TRBV25-1	CASSEGTSGRPDTQYF	TGTGCCAGCAGTGAAGGGACTAGCGGGAGGCCAGATACGCAGTATTTT
NA	TRBJ1-5	NA	TRBV18	CASSPTGANQPQHF	TGTGCCAGCTCACCTACAGGAGCAAATCAGCCCCAGCATTTT
NA	TRBJ1-2	NA	TRBV29-1	CSVGESPLYGYTF	TGCAGCGTTGGGGAGTCCCCACTCTATGGCTACACCTTC
NA	TRBJ2-2	NA	TRBV11-2	CASSLRTTNTGELFF	TGTGCCAGCAGCTTACGGACTACGAACACCGGGGAGCTGTTTTTT
NA	TRBJ1-2	NA	TRBV11-1	CASRSRDNDGSYTF	TGTGCCAGCAGGTCTCGGGACAACGACGGTAGCTACACCTTC
NA	TRBJ2-2	TRBD1	TRBV4-2	CASSYTGQSNTGELFF	TGTGCCAGCAGCTATACGGGACAGTCTAACACCGGGGAGCTGTTTTTT